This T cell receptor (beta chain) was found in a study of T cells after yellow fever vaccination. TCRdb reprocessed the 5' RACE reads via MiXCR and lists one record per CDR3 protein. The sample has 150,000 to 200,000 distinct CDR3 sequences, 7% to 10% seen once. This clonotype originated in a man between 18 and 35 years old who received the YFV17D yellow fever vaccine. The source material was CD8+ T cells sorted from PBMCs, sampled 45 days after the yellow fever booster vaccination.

In DNA, the CDR3 is TGCGCCAGCAGCCAAGATTGGGCGGCTGTAGAGACCCAGTACTTC. Its protein product is CASSQDWAAVETQYF. V and J are TRBV4-1 and TRBJ2-5; D uncertain. This CDR3 has 15 amino acids. The V end was cut by 0 bases, the J end by 4 bases, with 12 bases between. Germline assignment: CDR1 MGHRA and CDR2 YSYEKL.